These 30 T cell receptor beta chains were sequenced from one sample in a study of CD8 T cells in ankylosing spondylitis. No antigen has been assigned to these receptors. Study findings and constraints: Ankylosing spondylitis blood appeared to carry a characteristic TCR beta motif of 7 or 8 highly homologous variants.

TCRdb re-called the 5' RACE reads with MiXCR, one entry per CDR3 protein. The sample records about 210,000 distinct CDR3 sequences, 5.5% to 7.5% being singletons. Specimen: blood, either unsorted or a sorted T cell fraction (not recorded which). These TCRs come from a male donor with ankylosing spondylitis.

This clonotype has only a few counts. The chain has TRBV30 and TRBJ2-5; a weak D match, TRBD1 (6 bases). CDR1 is GTSNPN and CDR2 is SVGIG in the germline V gene (reference sequence). Deletions cut 0 bases from V and 0 bases from J, with 11 bases between. This CDR3 has 15 amino acids. CDR3 residues: CAWSVHRDNQETQYF. The CDR3, as DNA: TGTGCCTGGAGTGTACATAGGGACAACCAAGAGACCCAGTACTTC.

This clonotype was seen at least ten times. The chain employs TRBV6-2 or TRBV6-3 and TRBJ2-1; 9 bases fit TRBD1. V shed 0 bases, J shed 9 bases, and the junction held 3 bases outside the gene matches. Germline-derived CDR1 and CDR2 are MNHEY and SVGEGT. CDR3 length: 14 amino acids. CDR3 protein: CASSYSQGAGEQFF. The CDR3 region has the DNA TGTGCCAGCAGTTACTCACAGGGGGCAGGTGAGCAGTTCTTC.

The table lists this clonotype with many counts. The chain links TRBV4-2 to TRBJ1-5; 8 nucleotides match TRBD1. The junction had 8 bases not matched to a gene; V was cut back by 4 bases and J by 6 bases. Per germline, CDR1 LGHNA and CDR2 YNFKEQ. The CDR3 loop spans 15 amino acids. CDR3 bases: TGTGCCAGCAGCCGAGGACAGGGAGACCCTCAGCCCCAGCATTTT. Amino acid sequence: CASSRGQGDPQPQHF.

The gene calls are TRBV27 and TRBJ2-1; 9 nucleotides match TRBD1. This CDR3 is 15 amino acids long. Trimming removed 5 bases from V and 10 bases from J; junction bases left unmatched: 12. Germline-derived CDR1 and CDR2 are MNHEY and SMNVEV (reference sequence). The CDR3 region has the DNA TGTGCCAGCAGTACAGGGACAGGGAGAAATGAAGAGCAGTTCTTC. Its protein product is CASSTGTGRNEEQFF.

CDR3 amino acids: CASSSGGGEIYEQYF. CDR3 in DNA: TGCGCCAGCAGCAGTGGAGGGGGGGAGATCTACGAGCAGTACTTC. V is TRBV4-1 and J is TRBJ2-7; possibly TRBD2 for D (7 bases). V dropped 5 bases and J dropped 3 bases, with 17 bases sitting between them. Germline loops: CDR1 MGHRA, CDR2 YSYEKL. The CDR3 consists of 15 residues.

This rearrangement joins TRBV20-1 to TRBJ1-1; TRBD1 might be the D (5 bases). V shed 2 bases and J shed 1 base, with 17 bases lying between them. This CDR3 has 16 amino acids. CDR1 DFQATT and CDR2 SNEGSKA come from the germline V gene (reference sequence). CDR3 sequence: CSARPHTWGPNTEAFF. The DNA of the CDR3 is TGCAGTGCTAGACCGCACACTTGGGGCCCGAACACTGAAGCTTTCTTT.

This clonotype has ten or more counts. This chain connects TRBV7-9 to TRBJ2-1, with D possibly called TRBD1 or TRBD2 (5 bases each). The germline V gene has CDR1 SEHNR and CDR2 FQNEAQ (reference sequence). V was shortened by 5 bases and J by 5 bases, with 19 bases between the two germline ends. The CDR3 has 16 amino acids. CDR3 sequence: CASSKGIGERNNEQFF. Written as DNA, the CDR3 is TGTGCCAGCAGCAAGGGGATAGGGGAGAGAAACAATGAGCAGTTCTTC. The full variable domain, completed using reference TRBV7-9 and TRBJ2-1, is DTGVSQNPRHKITKRGQNVTFRCDPISEHNRLYWYRQTLGQGPEFLTYFQNEAQLEKSRLLSDRFSAERPKGSFSTLEIQRTEQGDSAMYLCASSKGIGERNNEQFFGPGTRLTVL.

This clonotype was detected ten times or more. The genes are TRBV29-1 and TRBJ2-2, with 7 bases identical to TRBD1. This CDR3 has 14 residues. Unmatched junction bases numbered 8, after V lost 4 bases and J lost 6 bases. Per germline, CDR1 SQVTM and CDR2 ANQGSEA. CDR3 DNA sequence: TGCAGCGTTGTCGGCCAGGGGGTAGCCGGGGAGCTGTTTTTT. Its translation: CSVVGQGVAGELFF.

This clonotype was seen ten or more times. The chain combines TRBV5-1 with TRBJ2-1; 8 nucleotides match TRBD1. The CDR3 spans 16 residues. Losses at the gene ends were 3 bases for V and 8 bases for J; bases not matched to a gene: 13. CDR1 and CDR2 (germline): SGHRS, YFSETQ. This chain's CDR3 is CASSSEYYLGQDEQFF. CDR3 bases: TGCGCCAGCAGCTCCGAATACTACTTGGGACAGGATGAGCAGTTCTTC. The variable domain in full, completed from reference TRBV5-1 and TRBJ2-1, reads KAGVTQTPRYLIKTRGQQVTLSCSPISGHRSVSWYQQTPGQGLQFLFEYFSETQRNKGNFPGRFSGRQFSNSRSEMNVSTLELGDSALYLCASSSEYYLGQDEQFFGPGTRLTVL.

This clonotype occurred many times. The J gene is TRBJ2-7, the V gene TRBV5-1, with 10 bases that match TRBD1. V shed 0 bases and J 0 bases; nucleotides not matched to a gene: 9. Germline lookup yields CDR1 SGHRS and CDR2 YFSETQ. The CDR3 totals 18 residues. The CDR3 sequence is CASSLVTGGARYSYEQYF. CDR3 DNA: TGCGCCAGCAGCTTGGTGACAGGGGGCGCTAGGTACTCCTACGAGCAGTACTTC.

Regarding this clonotype: It may be a read error: a sequence one base away is much more abundant. The chain combines TRBV4-3 with TRBJ2-3; a weak D match, TRBD2 (5 bases). The germline CDR1 and CDR2 sequences are LGHNA and YSLEER. Trimming cost V 3 bases and J 1 base, with 11 bases left between them. The CDR3 is 15 amino acids. CDR3 region: CASSQRISGTDTQYF. DNA for the CDR3: TGCGCCAGCAGCCAGCGGATTAGCGGCACAGATACGCAGTATTTT.

This clonotype has ten or more counts. The chain employs TRBV27 and TRBJ2-5, with a possible D match to TRBD2 (6 bases). Trimming left V 2 bases short and J 4 bases short, with 11 bases between. CDR1 is MNHEY, CDR2 SMNVEV, per germline (reference sequence). This CDR3 region has 14 residues. CDR3 nucleotide sequence: TGTGCCAGCAGTTTAGGCCTGGGGGGAGAGACCCAGTACTTC. Translation gives CASSLGLGGETQYF.

This clonotype was seen at least ten times. At one end the junction does not follow the germline gene, possibly because of a read error. The chain combines TRBV6-1 with TRBJ2-7; 7 nucleotides match TRBD1. CDR3 length: 13 amino acids. The V gene's germline CDR1 is MNHNS and CDR2 SASEGT. CDR3 sequence reads: CASREGTAYEQYF. The DNA for the CDR3 is TGTGCCAGCAGAGAAGGGACAGCCTACGAGCAGTACTTC.

This clonotype showed up many times. The rearrangement uses TRBV27 and TRBJ2-1; D is unresolved. Trimming shortened V by 5 bases and J by 9 bases, and 14 bases separated the two germline ends. Germline lookup yields CDR1 MNHEY and CDR2 SMNVEV (reference sequence). The CDR3 consists of 13 residues. This CDR3 reads CASSPLVIGEQFF. The DNA for the CDR3 is TGTGCCAGCAGTCCTTTAGTAATCGGTGAGCAGTTCTTC.

At least ten counts were recorded for this clonotype. The CDR3: CSVGTPTYEQYF. CDR3 bases: TGCAGCGTTGGAACACCTACCTACGAGCAGTACTTC. This chain connects TRBV29-1 to TRBJ2-7; no clear D. The CDR3 consists of 12 residues. V gave up 4 bases and J gave up 2 bases, with 9 bases separating them. Germline V CDR1 and CDR2: SQVTM, ANQGSEA.

This clonotype came up many times. V gene TRBV7-2 combines with J gene TRBJ2-2; no reliable D call. The germline gives CDR1 SGHTA, CDR2 FQGNSA. V dropped 4 bases and J dropped 3 bases, with 15 bases sitting between them. The CDR3 length is 16 residues. This CDR3 reads CASSSPAGPYTGELFF. As DNA, the CDR3 is TGTGCCAGCAGCTCCCCGGCTGGACCTTACACCGGGGAGCTGTTTTTT.

This sequence joins TRBV6-2 or TRBV6-3 and TRBJ2-3, with D maybe TRBD2 (5 bases). The ends were cut back, 0 bases at V and 0 bases at J, with 22 bases in the middle. The V gene's germline CDR1 is MNHEY and CDR2 SVGEGT. This CDR3 has 20 amino acids. In DNA, the CDR3 is TGTGCCAGCAGTTACTCGAGACCAGGACTCCGTGGAACTAGCACAGATACGCAGTATTTT. Protein: CASSYSRPGLRGTSTDTQYF.

This clonotype was detected many times. V and J are TRBV6-2 or TRBV6-3 and TRBJ1-5; D uncertain. The CDR3 sequence is 14 residues long. The ends were cut back, 6 bases at V and 1 base at J, with 10 bases in the middle. Germline assignment: CDR1 MNHEY and CDR2 SVGEGT. The CDR3 is CASSRLRSNQPQHF. In nucleotides, the CDR3 is TGTGCCAGCAGCCGACTGAGGAGCAATCAGCCCCAGCATTTT.

The rearrangement links TRBV13 to TRBJ2-7, with 7 bases aligning to TRBD2. Looked up from germline, CDR1 is PRHDT and CDR2 is FYEKMQ (reference sequence). The trim removed 5 bases at V and 2 bases at J, leaving 9 bases unmatched. There are 15 residues in the CDR3. CDR3 DNA: TGTGCCAGCAGCCCCGACGGGGCGGGGGCCTACGAGCAGTACTTC. Translated: CASSPDGAGAYEQYF.

At least ten counts were recorded for this clonotype. This chain uses TRBV15 with TRBJ2-1; D is ambiguous. Trimming took off 3 bases at V and 0 bases at J, with 15 bases between the two ends. Germline assignment: CDR1 LNHNV and CDR2 YYDKDF (reference sequence). This CDR3 has 17 amino acids. DNA of the CDR3: TGTGCCACCAGCAGGACGGGTCAGGAGAGCTCCTACAATGAGCAGTTCTTC. Protein product: CATSRTGQESSYNEQFF.

Many counts were recorded for this clonotype. The chain links TRBV5-1 to TRBJ2-7; TRBD2 might be the D (5 bases). Germline CDR1 SGHRS, CDR2 YFSETQ. V was cut by 0 bases and J by 3 bases, with 13 bases left in between. The CDR3 is 15 amino acids. The CDR3 sequence: CASSLGPDGVYEQYF. The CDR3 bases are TGCGCCAGCAGCTTGGGACCCGACGGGGTCTACGAGCAGTACTTC.

This clonotype was observed a handful of times. The chain recombines TRBV11-3 with TRBJ2-2; the D gene is possibly TRBD2 (6 bases). The CDR3 is 14 amino acids. CDR1 and CDR2 (germline): SGHNT, YENEEA. V lost 5 bases and J lost 6, with 13 bases in between. The CDR3 DNA sequence: TGTGCCAGCAGCCTTCGGGAGAGGGCCGGGGAGCTGTTTTTT. As protein: CASSLRERAGELFF.

The rearrangement joins TRBV5-1 to TRBJ2-7; D is possibly TRBD1 (6 bases). The CDR3 loop spans 14 amino acids. V was clipped by 4 bases and J by 5 bases, with 16 bases between them. CDR1 SGHRS and CDR2 YFSETQ come from the germline V gene. The CDR3 DNA reads as TGCGCCAGCAGCGGGACATACGTCGGGGACGAGCAGTACTTC. This sequence encodes CASSGTYVGDEQYF.

This clonotype was counted a few times. This chain links TRBV20-1 with TRBJ2-3; the D call may be TRBD1 or TRBD2 (5 bases each). This CDR3 is 17 amino acids long. V was clipped by 0 bases and J by 3 bases, with 19 bases between them. Germline CDR1 reads DFQATT; CDR2 reads SNEGSKA (reference sequence). The CDR3 bases are TGCAGTGCTAGAGACGGGGTGGGGGAAGCATGGACAGATACGCAGTATTTT. The encoded protein is CSARDGVGEAWTDTQYF.

This clonotype was recorded many times. J is TRBJ2-4 and V is TRBV11-2; 15 bases are a match to TRBD2. The CDR3 runs 18 residues. CDR1 and CDR2 from the germline V gene are SGHAT and FQNNGV. The ends lost 5 bases at V and 0 bases at J; junction bases unmatched: 5. CDR3 residues: CASSPLGLAGGAKNIQYF. The CDR3, as DNA: TGTGCCAGCAGCCCCCTGGGACTAGCGGGGGGAGCCAAAAACATTCAGTACTTC.

The table lists this clonotype with many counts. The chain combines TRBV4-1 with TRBJ2-1; the match to TRBD2 covers 9 bases. V lost 4 bases, J lost 4 bases, and 8 bases stayed unmatched. Germline assignment: CDR1 MGHRA and CDR2 YSYEKL. The CDR3 is 16 amino acids. The CDR3 is CASSLYSGRSYNEQFF. The CDR3 DNA sequence: TGCGCCAGCAGCCTATATAGCGGGAGATCTTACAATGAGCAGTTCTTC.

In this sample, this clonotype turned up many times. V and J are TRBV13 and TRBJ1-2; 8 nucleotides agree with TRBD1. J gave up 8 bases and V 10 bases, and 12 bases lay outside the gene matches. The CDR3 length is 13 residues. CDR1 PRHDT and CDR2 FYEKMQ come from the germline V gene (reference sequence). The DNA for the CDR3 is TGTGCCACCAACTTCAGGGGGCTAGGGGGCTACACCTTC. Residues: CATNFRGLGGYTF.

This clonotype was observed a handful of times. CDR3 region: CASSQDPSGTVLGELFF. The CDR3 DNA follows: TGTGCCAGCAGCCAAGATCCATCGGGGACAGTTCTCGGGGAGCTGTTTTTT. The genes are TRBV4-2 and TRBJ2-2; 7 bases agree with TRBD1. CDR1 and CDR2 (germline): LGHNA, YNFKEQ. CDR3 length: 17 amino acids. The trim removed 0 bases at V and 7 bases at J, leaving 11 bases unmatched.

This clonotype was counted only a few times. The gene calls are TRBV9 and TRBJ2-7; 8 bases line up with TRBD1. The CDR3 is 15 amino acids. V was clipped by 4 bases and J by 1 base; unmatched bases: 7. Germline CDR1 SGDLS, CDR2 YYNGEE. CDR3 residues: CASSSGDRPSYEQYF. The CDR3 DNA sequence: TGTGCCAGCAGCTCTGGGGACAGGCCTTCCTACGAGCAGTACTTC.

The V and J genes are TRBV20-1 and TRBJ1-1; no firm D call. Trimming left V 3 bases short and J 5 bases short, with 16 bases between. The V gene's germline CDR1 is DFQATT and CDR2 SNEGSKA (reference sequence). The CDR3 totals 14 residues. The CDR3 loop reads CSARVSGIGTEAFF. The CDR3 DNA reads TGCAGTGCTAGGGTTTCAGGAATTGGAACTGAAGCTTTCTTT.